The TCR beta chain under discussion was sequenced for a study of T cell responses to AZD1222 COVID-19 vaccine. CDR1 is SNHLY and CDR2 is FYNNEI in the germline V gene. V shed 5 bases and J 8 bases; nucleotides not matched to a gene: 7. This CDR3 has 13 amino acids. Method: immunoSEQ multiplex PCR; TCRdb's copy keeps in-frame clones and lacks some. The sample holds about 140,000 clones, around 93% seen once. The rearrangement links TRBV2 to TRBJ1-2; 8 bases fit TRBD1. The clonotype was recovered from an adult in good health. The sample in question was peripheral blood, obtained on day 0 of AZD1222 vaccination. CDR3 in DNA: TGTGCCAGCAGTCAGACAGGGGAAGGGGGCTACACCTTC. It encodes CASSQTGEGGYTF.